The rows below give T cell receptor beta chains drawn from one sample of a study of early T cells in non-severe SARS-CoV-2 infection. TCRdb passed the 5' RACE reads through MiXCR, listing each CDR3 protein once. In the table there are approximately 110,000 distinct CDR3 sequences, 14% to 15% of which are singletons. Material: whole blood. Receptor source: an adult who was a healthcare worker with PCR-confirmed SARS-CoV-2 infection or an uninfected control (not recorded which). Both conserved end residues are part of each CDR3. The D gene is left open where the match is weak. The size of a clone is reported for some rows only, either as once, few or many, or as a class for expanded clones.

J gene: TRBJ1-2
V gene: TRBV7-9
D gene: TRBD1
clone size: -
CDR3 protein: CASSPGTAYGYTF
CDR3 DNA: TGTGCCAGCAGCCCCGGGACAGCCTATGGCTACACCTTC

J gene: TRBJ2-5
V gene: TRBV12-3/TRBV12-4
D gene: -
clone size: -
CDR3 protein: CASSFRQTETQYF
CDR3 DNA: TGTGCCAGCAGTTTTCGACAGACGGAAACCCAGTACTTC

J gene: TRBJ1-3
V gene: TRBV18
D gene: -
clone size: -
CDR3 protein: CASSPGINTIYF
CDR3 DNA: TGTGCCAGCTCACCAGGGATTAACACCATATATTTT

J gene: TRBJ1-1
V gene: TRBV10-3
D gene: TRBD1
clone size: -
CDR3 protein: CAIKQGIDTEAFF
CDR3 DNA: TGTGCCATCAAACAGGGGATCGACACTGAAGCTTTCTTT

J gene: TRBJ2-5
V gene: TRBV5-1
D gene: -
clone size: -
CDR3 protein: CASSLDGGQTQYF
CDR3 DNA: TGCGCCAGCAGCTTGGACGGGGGTCAGACCCAGTACTTC

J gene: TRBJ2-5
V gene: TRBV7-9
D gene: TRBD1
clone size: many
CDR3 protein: CASSSQGAGETQYF
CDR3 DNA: TGTGCCAGCAGCTCTCAGGGGGCTGGAGAGACCCAGTACTTC

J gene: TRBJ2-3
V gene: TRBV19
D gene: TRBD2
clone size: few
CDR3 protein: CASSPAGGQGQYF
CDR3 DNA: TGTGCCAGTAGTCCAGCGGGGGGCCAGGGGCAGTATTTT

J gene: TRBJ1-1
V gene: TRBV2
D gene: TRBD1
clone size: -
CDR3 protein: CAPRGGREVEAFF
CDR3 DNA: TGTGCCCCCCGAGGGGGCAGGGAGGTTGAAGCTTTCTTT

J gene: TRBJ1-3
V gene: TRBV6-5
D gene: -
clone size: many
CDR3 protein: CASSSGGSGNTIYF
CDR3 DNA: TGTGCCAGCAGTTCCGGGGGCTCTGGAAACACCATATATTTT

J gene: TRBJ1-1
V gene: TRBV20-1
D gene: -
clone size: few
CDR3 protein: CSATHSSRGLSVNTEAFF
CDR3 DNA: TGCAGTGCTACCCACAGTTCGCGGGGTTTGAGCGTGAACACTGAAGCTTTCTTT

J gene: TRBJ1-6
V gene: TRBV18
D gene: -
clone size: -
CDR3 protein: CASSPRAVNSPLHF
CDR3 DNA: TGTGCCAGCTCACCCAGAGCAGTAAATTCACCCCTCCACTTT

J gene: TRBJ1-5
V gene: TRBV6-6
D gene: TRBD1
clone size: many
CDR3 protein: CASSYADRGHQPQHF
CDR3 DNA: TGTGCCAGCAGTTACGCCGACAGGGGGCATCAGCCCCAGCATTTT

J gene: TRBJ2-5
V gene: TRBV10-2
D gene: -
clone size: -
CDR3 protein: CASSVARPETQYF
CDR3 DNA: TGCGCCAGCAGTGTAGCGAGGCCAGAGACCCAGTACTTC

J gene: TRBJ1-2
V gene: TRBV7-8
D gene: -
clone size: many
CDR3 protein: CASSLGAAGYTF
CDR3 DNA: TGTGCCAGCAGCTTAGGGGCAGCTGGCTACACCTTC

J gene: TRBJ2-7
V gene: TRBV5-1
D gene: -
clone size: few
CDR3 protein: CASSTWDSYEQYF
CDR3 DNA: TGCGCCAGCAGTACGTGGGACTCCTACGAGCAGTACTTC

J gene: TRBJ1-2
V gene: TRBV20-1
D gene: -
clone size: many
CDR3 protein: CSARQGGYTF
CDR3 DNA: TGCAGTGCTAGACAGGGGGGCTACACCTTC

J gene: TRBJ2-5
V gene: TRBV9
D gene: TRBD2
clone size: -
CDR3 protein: CASSVGAGGPVTQYF
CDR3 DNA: TGTGCCAGCAGCGTAGGTGCGGGGGGGCCGGTGACCCAGTACTTC

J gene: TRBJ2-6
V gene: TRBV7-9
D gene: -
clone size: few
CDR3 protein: CASSLDWGLGSGANVLTF
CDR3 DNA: TGTGCCAGCAGCCTCGACTGGGGGCTTGGGTCTGGGGCCAACGTCCTGACTTTC

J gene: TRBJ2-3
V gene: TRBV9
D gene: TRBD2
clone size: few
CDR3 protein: CASSPVASGVQDTQYF
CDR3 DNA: TGTGCCAGCAGCCCAGTGGCTAGCGGGGTACAAGATACGCAGTATTTT

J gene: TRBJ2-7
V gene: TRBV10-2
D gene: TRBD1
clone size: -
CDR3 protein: CASSDTGVGEQYF
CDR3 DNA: TGCGCCAGCAGTGATACAGGGGTTGGCGAGCAGTACTTC

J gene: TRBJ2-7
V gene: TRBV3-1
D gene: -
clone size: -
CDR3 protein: CASSQGNSYEQYF
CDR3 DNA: TGTGCCAGCAGCCAAGGAAACTCCTACGAGCAGTACTTC

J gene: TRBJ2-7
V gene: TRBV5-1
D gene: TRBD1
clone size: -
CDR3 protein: CASSLTGTGAYEQYF
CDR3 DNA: TGCGCCAGCAGCCTCACCGGGACAGGTGCCTACGAGCAGTACTTC

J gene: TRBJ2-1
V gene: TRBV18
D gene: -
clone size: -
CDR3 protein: CASSPGLANEQFF
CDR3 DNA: TGTGCCAGCTCCCCCGGTTTGGCCAATGAGCAGTTCTTC

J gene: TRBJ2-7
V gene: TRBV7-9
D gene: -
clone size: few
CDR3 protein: CASSLEGVSYEQYF
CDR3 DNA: TGTGCCAGCAGCTTGGAGGGGGTCTCCTACGAGCAGTACTTC

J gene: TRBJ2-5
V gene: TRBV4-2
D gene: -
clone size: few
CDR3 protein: CASSQPGQLEETQYF
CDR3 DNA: TGTGCCAGCAGCCAACCCGGACAGCTTGAGGAGACCCAGTACTTC

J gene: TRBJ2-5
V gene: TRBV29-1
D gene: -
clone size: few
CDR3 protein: CSVEGKTGQETQYF
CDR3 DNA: TGCAGCGTTGAAGGAAAAACGGGCCAAGAGACCCAGTACTTC

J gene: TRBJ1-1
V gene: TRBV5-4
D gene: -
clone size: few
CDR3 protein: CASSFRRSTEAFF
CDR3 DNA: TGTGCCAGCAGCTTCCGCAGGAGCACTGAAGCTTTCTTT

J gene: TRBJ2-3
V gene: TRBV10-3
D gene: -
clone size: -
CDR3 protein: CAIRGSSTPTQYF
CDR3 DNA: TGTGCCATCAGAGGCAGCTCGACCCCTACGCAGTATTTT

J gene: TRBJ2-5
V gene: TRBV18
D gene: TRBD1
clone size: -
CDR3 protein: CASSPGQGASETQYF
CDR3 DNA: TGTGCCAGCTCGCCGGGACAGGGGGCTTCGGAGACCCAGTACTTC

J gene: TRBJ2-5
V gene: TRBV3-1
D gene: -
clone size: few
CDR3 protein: CASSPGLPQETQYF
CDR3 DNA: TGTGCCAGCTCTCCGGGACTCCCACAAGAGACCCAGTACTTC

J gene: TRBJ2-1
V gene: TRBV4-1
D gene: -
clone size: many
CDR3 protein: CASSQESLSYNEQFF
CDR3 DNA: TGCGCCAGCAGCCAAGAATCCCTCTCCTACAATGAGCAGTTCTTC

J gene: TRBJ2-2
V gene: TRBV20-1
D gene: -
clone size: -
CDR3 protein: CSARGDSGELFF
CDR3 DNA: TGCAGTGCTAGAGGGGATTCCGGGGAGCTGTTTTTT

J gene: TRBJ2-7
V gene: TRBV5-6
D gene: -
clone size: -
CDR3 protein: CASSTANRYEQYF
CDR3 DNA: TGTGCCAGCAGCACTGCAAACCGCTACGAGCAGTACTTC

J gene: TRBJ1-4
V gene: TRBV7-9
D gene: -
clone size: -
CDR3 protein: CASKSSSSTNEKLFF
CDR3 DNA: TGTGCCAGCAAGTCCTCGAGTTCAACTAATGAAAAACTGTTTTTT

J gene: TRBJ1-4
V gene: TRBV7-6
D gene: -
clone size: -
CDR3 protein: CASSPVGLRVEKLFF
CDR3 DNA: TGTGCCAGCAGCCCGGTCGGCTTAAGAGTCGAAAAACTGTTTTTT

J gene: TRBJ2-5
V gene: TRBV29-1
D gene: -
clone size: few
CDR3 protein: CSVDRGKETQYF
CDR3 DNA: TGCAGCGTTGATCGAGGGAAAGAGACCCAGTACTTC

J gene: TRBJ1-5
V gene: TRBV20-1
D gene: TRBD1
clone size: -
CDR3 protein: CSAINGQGGNQPQHF
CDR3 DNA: TGCAGTGCTATTAACGGACAGGGAGGCAATCAGCCCCAGCATTTT

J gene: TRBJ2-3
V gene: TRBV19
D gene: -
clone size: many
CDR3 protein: CASSITDTQYF
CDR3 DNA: TGTGCCAGTAGTATCACAGATACGCAGTATTTT

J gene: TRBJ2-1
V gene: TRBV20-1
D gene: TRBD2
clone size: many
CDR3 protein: CSASTSGDTNEQFF
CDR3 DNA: TGCAGTGCTAGTACTAGCGGGGACACCAATGAGCAGTTCTTC

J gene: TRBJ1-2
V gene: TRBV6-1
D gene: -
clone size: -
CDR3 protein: CASSEFMVGYGYTF
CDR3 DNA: TGTGCCAGCAGTGAATTCATGGTTGGCTATGGCTACACCTTC

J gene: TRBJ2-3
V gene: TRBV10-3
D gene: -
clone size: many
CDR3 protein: CALSKGGLSDTQYF
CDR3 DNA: TGTGCCTTATCAAAGGGGGGCCTGTCAGATACGCAGTATTTT

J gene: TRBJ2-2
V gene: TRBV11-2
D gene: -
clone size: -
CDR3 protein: CASSLRGGTTGELFF
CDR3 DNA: TGTGCCAGCAGCTTAAGGGGGGGAACCACCGGGGAGCTGTTTTTT

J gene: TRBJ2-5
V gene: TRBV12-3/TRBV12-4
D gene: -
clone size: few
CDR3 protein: CASSLGGGEVAQYF
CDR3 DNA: TGTGCCAGCAGTTTGGGAGGGGGCGAGGTGGCCCAGTACTTC

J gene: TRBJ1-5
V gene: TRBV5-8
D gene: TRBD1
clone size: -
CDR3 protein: CASSPGTGKDQPQHF
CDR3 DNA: TGTGCCAGCAGCCCCGGGACAGGGAAGGACCAGCCCCAGCATTTT

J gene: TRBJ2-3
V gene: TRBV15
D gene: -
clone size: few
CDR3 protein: CATSRDYATTDTQYF
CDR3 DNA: TGTGCCACCAGCAGAGATTATGCAACCACAGATACGCAGTATTTT

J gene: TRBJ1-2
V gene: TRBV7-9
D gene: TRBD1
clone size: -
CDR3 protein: CASSMDRGSYGYTF
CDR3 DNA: TGTGCCAGCAGCATGGACAGGGGAAGCTATGGCTACACCTTC

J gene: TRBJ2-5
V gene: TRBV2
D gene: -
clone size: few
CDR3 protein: CASLGGGETQYF
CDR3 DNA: TGTGCCAGCCTCGGGGGTGGGGAGACCCAGTACTTC

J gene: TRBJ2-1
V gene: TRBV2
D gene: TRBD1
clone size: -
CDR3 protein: CATATGTGGLLEQFF
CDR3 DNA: TGTGCCACCGCCACCGGGACAGGGGGCTTGCTTGAGCAGTTCTTC

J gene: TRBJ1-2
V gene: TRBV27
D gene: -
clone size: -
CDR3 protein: CASSLNPLANYGYTF
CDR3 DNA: TGTGCCAGCAGTTTAAATCCACTGGCTAACTATGGCTACACCTTC

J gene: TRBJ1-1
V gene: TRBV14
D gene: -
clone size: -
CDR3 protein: CASSRHARTLNTEAFF
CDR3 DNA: TGTGCCAGCAGCCGCCATGCCCGGACACTTAACACTGAAGCTTTCTTT

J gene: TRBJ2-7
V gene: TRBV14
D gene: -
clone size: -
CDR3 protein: CASSHSGEQYF
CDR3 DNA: TGTGCCAGCAGCCATTCGGGCGAGCAGTACTTC

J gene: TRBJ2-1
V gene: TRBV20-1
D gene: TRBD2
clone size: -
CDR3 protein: CSASLAGSYNEQFF
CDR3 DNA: TGCAGTGCTAGCTTAGCGGGCTCCTACAATGAGCAGTTCTTC

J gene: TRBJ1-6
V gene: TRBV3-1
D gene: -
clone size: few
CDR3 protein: CASNKVGAPLHF
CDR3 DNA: TGTGCCAGCAATAAGGTCGGGGCACCCCTCCACTTT

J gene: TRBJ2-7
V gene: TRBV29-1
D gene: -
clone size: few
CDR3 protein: CSVSKTNPRGEQYF
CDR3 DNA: TGCAGCGTCTCGAAGACCAACCCCAGGGGCGAGCAGTACTTC